The 29 T cell receptor beta chains below were found in one sample sequenced in a study of blood T cell repertoires in COVID-19. Assay used: immunoSEQ multiplex PCR; TCRdb lists only in-frame clones, some missing. The table has around 140,000 clones, just over 85% seen once. Input material: PBMCs or T cells enriched from blood (not recorded which). The receptors stem from a man aged 50-60 years who had recovered from COVID-19.

The V gene is TRBV27, the J gene TRBJ1-5, with 10 nucleotides matching TRBD1. CDR1 MNHEY and CDR2 SMNVEV come from the germline V gene (reference sequence). This CDR3 comprises 19 residues. With V trimmed by 4 bases and J by 4 bases, 16 bases remained unmatched. In DNA form, the CDR3 reads TGTGCCAGCAGTTCGCCCCCTCCGGGACAGGGGTCCTCAAATCAGCCCCAGCATTTT. Protein: CASSSPPPGQGSSNQPQHF.

J is TRBJ2-1 and V is TRBV27; TRBD2 matches 9 bases. J was trimmed by 4 bases and V by 3 bases; bases with no gene match: 1. CDR3 length: 14 amino acids. Per germline, CDR1 MNHEY and CDR2 SMNVEV (reference sequence). The CDR3 nucleotides are TGTGCCAGCAGTTTCACTAGCGGGTACAATGAGCAGTTCTTC. It is translated as CASSFTSGYNEQFF.

The rearrangement links TRBV3-1 (or the pseudogene TRBV3-2) to TRBJ2-2, with D perhaps matching TRBD2 (5 bases). There are 18 residues in the CDR3. Trimming took 4 bases from V and 0 from J, leaving 18 bases between them. CDR1 is LGHDT and CDR2 is YNNKEL in the germline V gene (reference sequence). Written as DNA, the CDR3 is TGTGCCAGCAGCCTAACCCCCTTAGGACTGGCGAACACCGGGGAGCTGTTTTTT. This gives the protein CASSLTPLGLANTGELFF.

The chain combines TRBV5-4 with TRBJ1-1; no definite D call. Per the germline V gene, CDR1 is SGHNT and CDR2 is YYREEE (reference sequence). Between the trimmed V and J ends, which lost 0 bases and 1 base, there was a span of 7 bases. The CDR3 runs to 14 residues. DNA for the CDR3: TGTGCCAGCAGCTTGGGCACAACGAACACTGAAGCTTTCTTT. Encoded protein: CASSLGTTNTEAFF.

The CDR3 region has the DNA TGCGCCAGCAGCCACATAGTGACAGGGAAAATGGTGGTCGGGGAACTGTTTTTT. Its protein product is CASSHIVTGKMVVGELFF. The V call is TRBV4-1, the J call TRBJ1-4, with 7 bases that match TRBD1. Germline CDR1 MGHRA, CDR2 YSYEKL. This CDR3 comprises 18 residues. V lost 3 bases to trimming and J lost 12 bases; unmatched junction nucleotides: 22.

In its sample, this clone was seen once. The chain combines TRBV7-2 with TRBJ2-1; 11 bases map to TRBD2. The CDR3 has 19 amino acids. Per germline, CDR1 SGHTA and CDR2 FQGNSA. J gave up 1 base and V 5 bases, and 13 bases lay outside the gene matches. This chain's CDR3 is CASSGGLAAPAGSYNEQFF. For the CDR3, the DNA is TGTGCCAGCAGCGGGGGACTAGCGGCGCCGGCTGGGTCCTACAATGAGCAGTTCTTC.

CDR3 in DNA: TGTGCCAGCAGCGGGAGGGTAGTCGCAAATGAGCAGTTCTTC. Its protein is CASSGRVVANEQFF. V usage is TRBV5-6 and J usage is TRBJ2-1, with 7 bases identical to TRBD2. Germline V gives CDR1 SGHDT, CDR2 YYEEEE. V shed 4 bases and J 7 bases; nucleotides not matched to a gene: 8. This CDR3 has 14 residues. Filled out from reference TRBV5-6 and TRBJ2-1, the complete variable domain reads DAGVTQSPTHLIKTRGQQVTLRCSPKSGHDTVSWYQQALGQGPQFIFQYYEEEERQRGNFPDRFSGHQFPNYSSELNVNALLLGDSALYLCASSGRVVANEQFFGPGTRLTVL.

The chain uses TRBV6-2 or TRBV6-3 and TRBJ2-1; TRBD2 aligns across 15 bases. The CDR3 sequence is 19 residues long. Germline assignment: CDR1 MNHEY and CDR2 SVGEGT. V trimming: 6 bases; J trimming: 0 bases; junction bases outside the gene matches: 9. The CDR3 spells CASSRTGLAGGRSYNEQFF. CDR3 sequence (DNA): TGTGCCAGCAGCCGAACGGGACTAGCGGGAGGACGCTCCTACAATGAGCAGTTCTTC.

This clone was observed once. The chain employs TRBV6-2 or TRBV6-3 and TRBJ2-3; 9 positions match TRBD1. CDR1 MNHEY and CDR2 SVGEGT come from the germline V gene. The CDR3 loop spans 19 amino acids. Trimming at V came to 5 bases and at J to 3 bases, leaving 18 bases not matched to a gene. CDR3 in DNA: TGTGCCAGCAGTCAGCATCGATCGACTACAGGGGGCGGGACAGATACGCAGTATTTT. This encodes CASSQHRSTTGGGTDTQYF.

This chain connects TRBV5-1 to TRBJ2-3, with D unresolved. Germline lookup yields CDR1 SGHRS and CDR2 YFSETQ. The CDR3 runs to 17 residues. Trimming removed 0 bases from V and 2 bases from J, with 16 bases in between. The DNA of the CDR3 is TGCGCCAGCAGCTTGGTAAAGTACACAGAAAACACAGATACGCAGTATTTT. It translates to CASSLVKYTENTDTQYF. Full variable domain (rest looked up from reference TRBV5-1 and TRBJ2-3): KAGVTQTPRYLIKTRGQQVTLSCSPISGHRSVSWYQQTPGQGLQFLFEYFSETQRNKGNFPGRFSGRQFSNSRSEMNVSTLELGDSALYLCASSLVKYTENTDTQYFGPGTRLTVL.

The chain has TRBV19 and TRBJ2-5; a weak D match, TRBD1 (5 bases). Germline assignment: CDR1 LNHDA and CDR2 SQIVND (reference sequence). The CDR3 has 14 residues. V lost 4 bases and J 5 bases, leaving 14 bases between the germline ends. The CDR3 sequence is CASSRSQGGETQYF. In DNA, the CDR3 is TGTGCCAGTAGTAGGAGTCAGGGCGGCGAGACCCAGTACTTC.

The chain links TRBV13 to TRBJ1-2; possible D gene TRBD1, 5 bases. CDR3 length: 13 residues. The germline V and J ends were trimmed by 5 bases and 2 bases, with 9 bases remaining between them. Germline CDR1 reads PRHDT; CDR2 reads FYEKMQ (reference sequence). DNA for the CDR3: TGTGCCAGCAGCAGAGACAGCAACTATGGCTACACCTTC. It is translated as CASSRDSNYGYTF.

The genes are TRBV7-9 and TRBJ2-1, with a possible D match to TRBD2 (7 bases). This CDR3 has 14 residues. Trimming left V 4 bases short and J 8 bases short, with 15 bases between. The V gene's germline CDR1 is SEHNR and CDR2 FQNEAQ (reference sequence). CDR3 loop: CASSSRGGVHEQFF. The CDR3 DNA is TGTGCCAGCAGCTCAAGGGGGGGAGTCCATGAGCAGTTCTTC.

V is TRBV7-3 and J is TRBJ1-1; the D gene is possibly TRBD1 (6 bases). There are 14 residues in the CDR3. Germline CDR1 is SGHTA and CDR2 is FQGTGA. V dropped 3 bases and J dropped 1 base, with 9 bases sitting between them. CDR3 DNA sequence: TGTGCCAGCAGCTTGGGACACCCGAACACTGAAGCTTTCTTT. Translation: CASSLGHPNTEAFF. The entire variable domain, with the rest obtained from reference TRBV7-3 and TRBJ1-1, is as follows: GAGVSQTPSNKVTEKGKYVELRCDPISGHTALYWYRQSLGQGPEFLIYFQGTGAADDSGLPNDRFFAVRPEGSVSTLKIQRTERGDSAVYLCASSLGHPNTEAFFGQGTRLTVV.

This rearrangement joins TRBV9 to TRBJ2-3; TRBD2 matches 8 bases. The ends lost 4 bases at V and 3 bases at J; junction bases unmatched: 7. The CDR3 spans 15 residues. Germline V gene data show CDR1 as SGDLS and CDR2 as YYNGEE. The CDR3 sequence is CASSLEGGRTDTQYF. CDR3 coding DNA: TGTGCCAGCAGCCTCGAGGGCGGGAGGACAGATACGCAGTATTTT.

This clone has just a few counts. J is TRBJ1-1 and V is TRBV18; 11 bases fit TRBD1. Germline V gene sequence: CDR1 KGHSH, CDR2 LQKENI. This CDR3 contains 17 residues. J lost 0 bases, V lost 6 bases, and 9 bases had no gene match. The CDR3 DNA follows: TGTGCCAGCTCTCCCGGGACAGGGGGTTCTATGAACACTGAAGCTTTCTTT. As protein: CASSPGTGGSMNTEAFF.

The chain couples TRBV10-2 to TRBJ2-3; 10 bases map to TRBD2. This CDR3 has 15 residues. J gave up 4 bases and V 4 bases, and 5 bases lay outside the gene matches. CDR1 and CDR2 from the germline V gene are WSHSY and SAAADI. In DNA, the CDR3 is TGCGCCAGCAGTGGGGAGCGGGGGGGACCAGATACGCAGTATTTT. Translation gives CASSGERGGPDTQYF.

V usage is TRBV25-1 and J usage is TRBJ2-3, with 9 bases matching TRBD2. V shed 4 bases and J 4 bases; nucleotides not matched to a gene: 12. There are 17 residues in the CDR3. Germline V gene data show CDR1 as MGHDK and CDR2 as SYGVNS. CDR3 residues: CASSVAGGPSVADTQYF. In nucleotides, the CDR3 is TGTGCCAGCAGTGTGGCGGGAGGGCCGTCCGTGGCAGATACGCAGTATTTT. Full variable domain (missing parts from reference TRBV25-1 and TRBJ2-3): EADIYQTPRYLVIGTGKKITLECSQTMGHDKMYWYQQDPGMELHLIHYSYGVNSTEKGDLSSESTVSRIRTEHFPLTLESARPSHTSQYLCASSVAGGPSVADTQYFGPGTRLTVL.

About this clone: Within the sample, other DNA sequences also encode this same CDR3. The gene calls are TRBV24-1 and TRBJ2-2; the match to TRBD2 covers 11 bases. The CDR3 is 18 amino acids. Trimming cost V 4 bases and J 3 bases; bases outside gene matches: 9. Germline V gene sequence: CDR1 KGHDR, CDR2 SFDVKD. This CDR3 reads CATSDPTSGGPYTGELFF. CDR3 in DNA: TGTGCCACCAGTGACCCAACTAGCGGGGGCCCGTACACCGGGGAGCTGTTTTTT.

V and J are TRBV30 and TRBJ1-3, with D perhaps TRBD1 (5 bases). This CDR3 spans 17 amino acids. Trimming removed 2 bases from V and 5 bases from J, with 22 bases in between. Germline assignment: CDR1 GTSNPN and CDR2 SVGIG (reference sequence). The CDR3 nucleotides read TGTGCCTGGAGTACCCCTCCGCGGGGGGTAAAGCGAAACACCATATATTTT. Residues: CAWSTPPRGVKRNTIYF.

This sequence joins TRBV15 and TRBJ1-6; a weak D match, TRBD1 (6 bases). Germline V gives CDR1 LNHNV, CDR2 YYDKDF (reference sequence). Between the trimmed V and J ends, which lost 0 bases and 7 bases, there was a span of 13 bases. The CDR3 contains 16 residues. CDR3 protein: CATSRDKGHQNSPLHF. The CDR3 bases are TGTGCCACCAGCAGAGATAAGGGACACCAAAATTCACCCCTCCACTTT. The full variable domain, rest sourced from reference TRBV15 and TRBJ1-6, is DAMVIQNPRYQVTQFGKPVTLSCSQTLNHNVMYWYQQKSSQAPKLLFHYYDKDFNNEADTPDNFQSRRPNTSFCFLDIRSPGLGDTAMYLCATSRDKGHQNSPLHFGNGTRLTVT.

V usage is TRBV7-9 and J usage is TRBJ2-3; possible D gene TRBD1, 6 bases. The CDR3 totals 15 residues. Germline CDR1 is SEHNR and CDR2 is FQNEAQ (reference sequence). The V gene lost 3 bases and the J gene lost 1 base, with 11 bases spanning the gap. The chain's CDR3 is CASSFSGAGTDTQYF. For the CDR3, the DNA is TGTGCCAGCAGCTTCTCAGGGGCGGGCACAGATACGCAGTATTTT. The full variable domain, in which reference TRBV7-9 and TRBJ2-3 provide the parts outside the CDR3, is DTGVSQNPRHKITKRGQNVTFRCDPISEHNRLYWYRQTLGQGPEFLTYFQNEAQLEKSRLLSDRFSAERPKGSFSTLEIQRTEQGDSAMYLCASSFSGAGTDTQYFGPGTRLTVL.

The chain carries TRBV6-4 and TRBJ2-3, with 7 positions matching TRBD1. The CDR3 contains 13 residues. In germline, CDR1 is MRHNA, CDR2 SNTAGT. After removal of 6 bases from V and 1 base from J, the junction contained 1 base not matched to a gene. The CDR3 sequence: CASRGTGTDTQYF. CDR3 nucleotides: TGTGCCAGCAGAGGGACAGGCACAGATACGCAGTATTTT.

This chain connects TRBV2 to TRBJ1-2; possibly TRBD1 for D (5 bases). CDR1 and CDR2 from the germline V gene are SNHLY and FYNNEI. The CDR3 extends over 15 amino acids. V gave up 2 bases and J gave up 6 bases, with 16 bases separating them. The CDR3 DNA reads as TGTGCCAGCAGTGAATGGGGCAGTATTTCAGATGGCTACACCTTC. It yields the protein CASSEWGSISDGYTF.

The V gene is TRBV7-9, the J gene TRBJ2-3, with 8 positions matching TRBD2. CDR1 is SEHNR, CDR2 FQNEAQ, per germline (reference sequence). The CDR3 runs to 17 residues. V trimming: 6 bases; J trimming: 1 base; junction bases outside the gene matches: 12. CDR3 in DNA: TGTGCCAGCAGACACCCCCTCGCAGCGGGGGGCACAGATACGCAGTATTTT. Protein sequence: CASRHPLAAGGTDTQYF. Complete variable domain (other parts from reference TRBV7-9 and TRBJ2-3): DTGVSQNPRHKITKRGQNVTFRCDPISEHNRLYWYRQTLGQGPEFLTYFQNEAQLEKSRLLSDRFSAERPKGSFSTLEIQRTEQGDSAMYLCASRHPLAAGGTDTQYFGPGTRLTVL.

The chain recombines TRBV7-9 with TRBJ2-1, with D possibly being TRBD1 (5 bases). The CDR3 has 16 residues. CDR1 SEHNR and CDR2 FQNEAQ come from the germline V gene (reference sequence). V was clipped by 10 bases and J by 0 bases, with 19 bases between them. CDR3 amino acids: CAIEGIGHRSYNEQFF. CDR3 nucleotides: TGTGCCATCGAAGGAATAGGACATCGCTCCTACAATGAGCAGTTCTTC.

The chain employs TRBV5-1 and TRBJ1-4; 8 positions agree with TRBD1. J was trimmed by 3 bases and V by 4 bases; bases with no gene match: 11. Germline V gene sequence: CDR1 SGHRS, CDR2 YFSETQ. The CDR3 extends over 17 amino acids. CDR3 amino acids: CASSQPTGVSANEKLFF. In DNA, the CDR3 is TGCGCCAGCAGCCAACCGACAGGGGTGTCAGCTAATGAAAAACTGTTTTTT. The full variable domain, in which reference TRBV5-1 and TRBJ1-4 provide the parts outside the CDR3, is KAGVTQTPRYLIKTRGQQVTLSCSPISGHRSVSWYQQTPGQGLQFLFEYFSETQRNKGNFPGRFSGRQFSNSRSEMNVSTLELGDSALYLCASSQPTGVSANEKLFFGSGTQLSVL.

This clone was picked up one time. The V and J genes are TRBV6-2 or TRBV6-3 and TRBJ2-1; no definite D call. Trimming removed 4 bases from V and 2 bases from J, with 3 bases in between. Germline lookup yields CDR1 MNHEY and CDR2 SVGEGT. The CDR3 runs to 12 residues. CDR3 sequence reads: CASSSTYNEQFF. As DNA, the CDR3 is TGTGCCAGCAGTTCCACCTACAATGAGCAGTTCTTC.

The chain is built from TRBV18 and TRBJ2-7, with no clear D. Trimming pared 2 bases from V and 1 base from J, leaving 9 bases between. From germline, CDR1 is KGHSH and CDR2 LQKENI. The CDR3 sequence is 14 residues long. CDR3 loop: CASSPVLFSYEQYF. The CDR3, as DNA: TGTGCCAGCTCACCAGTTCTGTTTTCCTACGAGCAGTACTTC.